This entry features one TCR beta chain sequence. Its antigen remains undetermined. The sample holds no much larger clone one base away, and base qualities are not on file. The data stem from a study of OX40 agonist ivuxolimab in advanced cancers. With regard to the full study: Ivuxolimab, which targeted the costimulatory receptor OX40 (CD134), was an agonistic, fully human IgG2 monoclonal antibody. Peripheral TCRbeta sequencing was intended to test whether TCR sequence diversity was altered and clonal T-cell expansion was caused by ivuxolimab. Among the 52 dose-escalation patients, approximately 20 had hepatocellular carcinoma, about 15 melanoma, 9 renal cell carcinoma and 9 head and neck cancer. The paper reports the monotherapy dose-escalation portion (N of about 51 patients) of the phase I ivuxolimab trial. Three dose-escalation patients achieved partial responses, one with hepatocellular carcinoma and two with cutaneous melanoma. Patients were allowed to have had prior anti-PD-1, anti-PD-L1 or anti-CTLA-4 therapy, and approximately 40% of the dose-escalation patients had been treated with checkpoint inhibitors. Intravenous ivuxolimab was administered to patients every 2 weeks at six dose levels: 0.01, 0.1, 0.3, 1.5, 3 and 10 mg/kg. A male proportion of almost 85% and a mean age of approximately 60 years, ranging from roughly 23 to 85, were recorded for the dose-escalation cohort.

Patients with autoimmune disease history or receiving systemic immunosuppression were excluded from the trial. Peripheral blood for TCR sequencing was collected from all dose cohorts at baseline, on cycle 4 day 1, and on cycle 7 day 1. Samples were obtained from an open-label, multicenter, first-in-human phase I dose-escalation trial of ivuxolimab. Adults with locally advanced or metastatic head and neck squamous cell, hepatocellular, melanoma or renal cell carcinoma were enrolled in the trial. Before TCR sequencing, CD4+ T cells and CD8+ T cells from peripheral blood were sorted into separate populations. To sequence the TCRbeta CDR3 region, genomic DNA was isolated from the sorted cells. The immunoSEQ Assay was used to sequence the TCRbeta CDR3 regions. TCRdb re-hosts the immuneACCESS table, in-frame sequences only. Its copies lack some clones; in the studies checked, an unresolved V gene accounts for under half of them, and the cause for the rest is not known. This sample is represented by approximately 86,000 clones; about 93% of them were singletons. 1.1% of the sample is in the top ten clones.

The paper as a whole reports these results and caveats: In the 0.1-3.0 mg/kg groups, partial responders had among the lowest normalized peripheral clonal expansion, particularly in CD8+ T cells. Low levels of normalized T-cell clonal expansion were also seen in some patients who did not respond. The antigen specificity of the clonally expanded peripheral T cells was not determined. At doses from 0.1 to 3.0 mg/kg, clonal expansion was seen in both CD4+ and CD8+ blood T cells between baseline and week 6. After ivuxolimab, more expanded clones were found on average in CD8+ T cells than in CD4+ T cells.

Cut back by 0 bases and 4 bases, the V and J ends lie 10 bases apart. The CDR3 has 14 amino acids, counting the end cysteine and phenylalanine. Only CDR3 DNA is held: 42 bases, read in frame from base 1. From the germline V gene, CDR1 is SGDLS and CDR2 is YYNGEE. The clonotype comes from an adult with an advanced solid tumor such as melanoma, head and neck, liver or kidney cancer. This material consisted of CD4+ or CD8+ T cells sorted from blood, taken in a trial of the OX40 agonist ivuxolimab. This sequence uses TRBV9 and TRBJ2-5; the D gene is perhaps TRBD1, on 5 matching bases. The CDR3 reads CASSVAPRAETQYF. The nucleotide sequence reads TGTGCCAGCAGCGTAGCTCCCAGGGCAGAGACCCAGTACTTC.